The present T cell receptor beta chain was sequenced within a study of shared clonotypes between healthy human individuals. Study context: CD8 memory received one plate per donor, CD8 naive two, CD4 memory three and CD4 naive three.

Assay used: immunoSEQ multiplex PCR; TCRdb lists only in-frame clones, some missing. Of 2 million to 3 million clones listed, approximately 93% are singletons. About this clone: Its antigen is unknown.

The study, taken as a whole, reports: Investigators collected only blood, and repertoires in tissues likely differ.

Trimming took 2 bases from V and 3 from J; bases not matched to a gene: 6. The CDR3 runs to 16 residues. Germline lookup yields CDR1 MNHNS and CDR2 SASEGT. This sequence originates from a man aged 18-30 years in good health. Some clones in this sample may be carry-over from other donors' samples. The chain combines TRBV6-1 with TRBJ2-7; TRBD1 aligns across 11 bases. The specimen was naive CD4+ T cells from PBMCs. Subset noted: CD45RA+ positively selected. The CDR3 region is CASSEPGQGGDYEQYF. The CDR3 bases are TGTGCCAGCAGTGAACCGGGACAGGGGGGAGACTACGAGCAGTACTTC.